Presented here are 5 T cell receptor beta chains from one specimen sequenced in a study of tumour-infiltrating T cells in Burkitt lymphoma. Sequencing was performed with immunoSEQ multiplex PCR; in TCRdb, only in-frame clones are kept and a portion is missing. The sample has around 1,600 clones, approximately 18% seen once. Sequenced input: tumor tissue. All receptors come from a human donor with diffuse large B-cell lymphoma.

This clone has a handful of counts. The chain recombines TRBV19 with TRBJ1-5, with 9 positions matching TRBD1. With V trimmed by 7 bases and J by 9 bases, 7 bases remained unmatched. The CDR3 runs to 13 residues. Germline CDR1 reads LNHDA; CDR2 reads SQIVND (reference sequence). CDR3 amino acids: CASNDRGEGPQHF. In DNA, the CDR3 is TGTGCCAGTAACGACAGGGGGGAGGGGCCCCAGCATTTT.

This clone appeared a few times. The rearrangement joins TRBV30 to TRBJ1-2; the D is unclear. The germline gives CDR1 GTSNPN, CDR2 SVGIG (reference sequence). The germline V and J ends were trimmed by 1 base and 5 bases, with 14 bases remaining between them. The CDR3 contains 14 residues. The CDR3 DNA reads TGTGCCTGGAGTGAAACAAGAGGAATTTATGGCTACACCTTC. It encodes CAWSETRGIYGYTF.

The V call is TRBV10-3, the J call TRBJ1-2, with 11 bases matching TRBD1. V shed 6 bases, J shed 8 bases, and the junction held 8 bases outside the gene matches. From germline, CDR1 is ENHRY and CDR2 SYGVKD. The CDR3 is made up of 14 amino acids. Here the CDR3 DNA reads TGTGCCATCAGAGCGGACAGGGGGCTGTGGGGCTACACCTTC. Its protein is CAIRADRGLWGYTF.

The J gene is TRBJ2-3, the V gene TRBV5-4; no definite D call. Trimming left V 0 bases short and J 2 bases short, with 4 bases between. Per germline, CDR1 SGHNT and CDR2 YYREEE (reference sequence). This CDR3 region has 13 residues. This CDR3 reads CASSLDVTDTQYF. The CDR3 bases are TGTGCCAGCAGCTTGGATGTCACAGATACGCAGTATTTT.

The chain recombines TRBV5-6 with TRBJ1-6; D is perhaps TRBD1 (5 bases). CDR3 length: 17 residues. CDR1 is SGHDT, CDR2 YYEEEE, per germline. Trimming left V 4 bases short and J 0 bases short, with 14 bases between. CDR3 sequence (DNA): TGTGCCAGCAGCACGACAGTTCCGAGCTCCTATAATTCACCCCTCCACTTT. It codes for CASSTTVPSSYNSPLHF. Based on the CDR3 plus reference TRBV5-6 and TRBJ1-6, the full variable domain is DAGVTQSPTHLIKTRGQQVTLRCSPKSGHDTVSWYQQALGQGPQFIFQYYEEEERQRGNFPDRFSGHQFPNYSSELNVNALLLGDSALYLCASSTTVPSSYNSPLHFGNGTRLTVT.